These T cell receptor beta chains were read from a single sample in a study of blood T cell repertoires in COVID-19. Profiled with immunoSEQ multiplex PCR; TCRdb holds only in-frame clones, not every one. This table has 55,000 to 70,000 clones, 70% to 90% appearing once. Sequenced input: peripheral blood. The receptors derive from an older man with acute or convalescent COVID-19. Both conserved end residues are part of each CDR3. A D gene is named only where the DNA matches it firmly. The size entry is marked missing in some rows and otherwise reads once, few, many or a size class.

clone_size: .; d_call: .; v_call: TRBV27; j_call: TRBJ2-1; cdr3_aa: CASGSPGWHEQFF; cdr3_nt: TGTGCCAGCGGGTCCCCAGGGTGGCATGAGCAGTTCTTC
clone_size: .; d_call: TRBD1; v_call: TRBV24-1; j_call: TRBJ1-5; cdr3_aa: CATSDTPGQGVDQPQHF; cdr3_nt: TGTGCCACCAGTGATACTCCGGGACAGGGGGTGGATCAGCCCCAGCATTTT
clone_size: .; d_call: .; v_call: TRBV19; j_call: TRBJ2-1; cdr3_aa: CASSPRFLPAYNEQFF; cdr3_nt: TGTGCCAGTAGCCCCAGGTTCCTACCAGCATACAATGAGCAGTTCTTC
clone_size: .; d_call: TRBD1; v_call: TRBV28; j_call: TRBJ2-2; cdr3_aa: CASTVSGTGTGELFF; cdr3_nt: TGTGCCAGCACTGTCTCCGGGACAGGCACCGGGGAGCTGTTTTTT
clone_size: .; d_call: TRBD2; v_call: TRBV7-6; j_call: TRBJ2-7; cdr3_aa: CASSLESGRTYEQYF; cdr3_nt: TGTGCCAGCAGCTTAGAGAGCGGGAGAACTTACGAGCAGTACTTC
clone_size: .; d_call: TRBD1; v_call: TRBV2; j_call: TRBJ2-7; cdr3_aa: CASQGATYEQYF; cdr3_nt: TGTGCCAGCCAGGGGGCCACCTACGAGCAGTACTTC
clone_size: .; d_call: .; v_call: TRBV5-1; j_call: TRBJ1-4; cdr3_aa: CASSGADEKLFF; cdr3_nt: TGCGCCAGCAGCGGGGCCGATGAAAAACTGTTTTTT
clone_size: .; d_call: TRBD1; v_call: TRBV19; j_call: TRBJ1-2; cdr3_aa: CASSMRDSNYGYTF; cdr3_nt: TGTGCCAGTAGTATGAGGGACAGTAACTATGGCTACACCTTC
clone_size: once; d_call: .; v_call: TRBV21-1; j_call: TRBJ2-3; cdr3_aa: CASSGRPREDTDTQYF; cdr3_nt: TGTGCCAGCAGCGGTCGCCCTCGAGAAGACACAGATACGCAGTATTTT
clone_size: .; d_call: .; v_call: TRBV6-5; j_call: TRBJ2-7; cdr3_aa: CASRSVGETYEQYF; cdr3_nt: TGTGCCAGCAGATCTGTCGGTGAAACCTACGAGCAGTACTTC
clone_size: .; d_call: TRBD1; v_call: TRBV18; j_call: TRBJ2-5; cdr3_aa: CASSPTGGRETQYF; cdr3_nt: TGTGCCAGCTCACCGACAGGGGGCAGGGAGACCCAGTACTTC
clone_size: .; d_call: .; v_call: TRBV18; j_call: TRBJ2-2; cdr3_aa: CASSPSLTGELFF; cdr3_nt: TGTGCCAGCTCACCAAGCCTCACCGGGGAGCTGTTTTTT
clone_size: .; d_call: .; v_call: TRBV18; j_call: TRBJ2-5; cdr3_aa: CASSPRAVQETQYF; cdr3_nt: TGTGCCAGCTCACCCCGAGCGGTCCAAGAGACCCAGTACTTC
clone_size: .; d_call: TRBD1; v_call: TRBV6-6; j_call: TRBJ2-1; cdr3_aa: CASSPRQGDNEQFF; cdr3_nt: TGTGCCAGCAGCCCTCGGCAGGGGGACAATGAGCAGTTCTTC
clone_size: .; d_call: .; v_call: TRBV19; j_call: TRBJ1-4; cdr3_aa: CASSIEGSRFFSTNEKLFF; cdr3_nt: TGTGCCAGTAGTATAGAGGGCAGCCGATTCTTTTCAACTAATGAAAAACTGTTTTTT
clone_size: .; d_call: .; v_call: TRBV28; j_call: TRBJ1-4; cdr3_aa: CASSLVATNEKLFF; cdr3_nt: TGTGCCAGCAGTTTGGTAGCAACTAATGAAAAACTGTTTTTT
clone_size: .; d_call: TRBD2; v_call: TRBV5-1; j_call: TRBJ2-7; cdr3_aa: CASSEMTSGGAVSYEQYF; cdr3_nt: TGCGCCAGCAGCGAGATGACTAGCGGGGGGGCCGTCTCCTACGAGCAGTACTTC
clone_size: few; d_call: TRBD1; v_call: TRBV4-2; j_call: TRBJ1-6; cdr3_aa: CASSQDTGGDSPLHF; cdr3_nt: TGTGCCAGCAGCCAGGATACAGGGGGAGATTCACCCCTCCACTTT
clone_size: .; d_call: TRBD1; v_call: TRBV6-5; j_call: TRBJ1-2; cdr3_aa: CASSYGQGGEGYTF; cdr3_nt: TGTGCCAGCAGTTATGGACAGGGGGGGGAAGGCTACACCTTC
clone_size: .; d_call: TRBD1; v_call: TRBV5-1; j_call: TRBJ1-6; cdr3_aa: CASSPIGDRGFSPLHF; cdr3_nt: TGCGCCAGCAGCCCGATTGGGGACAGGGGGTTTTCACCCCTCCACTTT
clone_size: .; d_call: TRBD1; v_call: TRBV19; j_call: TRBJ2-3; cdr3_aa: CASSPGQGADTQYF; cdr3_nt: TGTGCCAGTAGTCCGGGACAGGGGGCGGATACGCAGTATTTT
clone_size: .; d_call: TRBD2; v_call: TRBV9; j_call: TRBJ2-1; cdr3_aa: CASSVGGRNEQFF; cdr3_nt: TGTGCCAGCAGTGTGGGAGGGCGCAATGAGCAGTTCTTC
clone_size: few; d_call: TRBD2; v_call: TRBV28; j_call: TRBJ2-7; cdr3_aa: CASSQLAVKRQYF; cdr3_nt: TGTGCCAGCAGTCAGCTAGCGGTGAAGAGGCAGTACTTC
clone_size: .; d_call: .; v_call: TRBV6-5; j_call: TRBJ1-2; cdr3_aa: CAEGANYGYTF; cdr3_nt: TGTGCCGAGGGGGCTAACTATGGCTACACCTTC
clone_size: .; d_call: .; v_call: TRBV19; j_call: TRBJ2-3; cdr3_aa: CASSDSWGTDTQYF; cdr3_nt: TGTGCCAGTAGCGATAGCTGGGGCACAGATACGCAGTATTTT
clone_size: .; d_call: .; v_call: TRBV29-1; j_call: TRBJ1-2; cdr3_aa: CSVEDLARTLYGYTF; cdr3_nt: TGCAGCGTTGAAGATTTAGCGCGGACCCTCTATGGCTACACCTTC
clone_size: .; d_call: .; v_call: TRBV2; j_call: TRBJ2-1; cdr3_aa: CASSRGASYNEQFF; cdr3_nt: TGTGCCAGCAGTCGGGGGGCCTCCTACAATGAGCAGTTCTTC
clone_size: .; d_call: .; v_call: TRBV3-1/TRBV3-2; j_call: TRBJ1-6; cdr3_aa: CASSPFLQNSPLHF; cdr3_nt: TGTGCCAGCAGCCCTTTTCTACAGAATTCACCCCTCCACTTT
clone_size: .; d_call: TRBD2; v_call: TRBV29-1; j_call: TRBJ2-5; cdr3_aa: CSVEAAGGETQYF; cdr3_nt: TGCAGCGTTGAGGCAGCGGGAGGAGAGACCCAGTACTTC
clone_size: .; d_call: .; v_call: TRBV5-1; j_call: TRBJ1-2; cdr3_aa: CASSLAPGNYGYTF; cdr3_nt: TGCGCCAGCAGCTTGGCCCCAGGGAACTATGGCTACACCTTC
clone_size: .; d_call: TRBD1; v_call: TRBV27; j_call: TRBJ1-6; cdr3_aa: CATLIRQGHNSPLHF; cdr3_nt: TGTGCCACCCTTATAAGACAGGGTCATAATTCACCCCTCCACTTT
clone_size: .; d_call: TRBD1; v_call: TRBV15; j_call: TRBJ2-5; cdr3_aa: CATSREGGYETQYF; cdr3_nt: TGTGCCACCAGCAGAGAAGGGGGCTATGAGACCCAGTACTTC
clone_size: .; d_call: TRBD2; v_call: TRBV14; j_call: TRBJ2-5; cdr3_aa: CASSQARGTSGQETQYF; cdr3_nt: TGTGCCAGCAGCCAAGCTCGTGGGACTAGCGGCCAAGAGACCCAGTACTTC
clone_size: .; d_call: .; v_call: TRBV18; j_call: TRBJ2-3; cdr3_aa: CASSPFAGTDTQYF; cdr3_nt: TGTGCCAGCTCACCATTTGCGGGCACAGATACGCAGTATTTT
clone_size: .; d_call: TRBD1; v_call: TRBV3-1/TRBV3-2; j_call: TRBJ1-2; cdr3_aa: CASSQGGTVHGYTF; cdr3_nt: TGTGCCAGCAGCCAAGGCGGGACAGTACATGGCTACACCTTC
clone_size: .; d_call: .; v_call: TRBV10-3; j_call: TRBJ2-7; cdr3_aa: CAISTALTLYEQYF; cdr3_nt: TGTGCCATCAGTACAGCACTTACCCTCTACGAGCAGTACTTC